This TCR beta chain originates from a study of neurological immune-mediated disorders. The making of cDNA relied on 5'RACE with 10-nucleotide random UMIs. Every sequencing run generated in excess of 180 million TCR-beta sequences. These sequences covered 15-18 subjects. TCRdb processed the 5' RACE reads anew with MiXCR; each CDR3 protein has one entry. The sample lists fewer than 75,000 distinct CDR3 sequences, 4.5% to 5.5% occurring once. This clonotype was recorded many times. What it recognizes is unknown. This CDR3 is 15 amino acids long. Per the germline V gene, CDR1 is SGHRS and CDR2 is YFSETQ. The ends lost 4 bases at V and 1 base at J; junction bases unmatched: 6. Findings and caveats of the study: Patients with HTLV-1-associated myelopathy showed the most TCR clonal expansion. Those with multiple sclerosis showed the least, falling below healthy controls.

This TCR was sampled from a man younger than 45 with multiple sclerosis. The chain uses TRBV5-1 and TRBJ2-7, with TRBD1 identical over 9 bases. Sequencing was performed on PBMCs. CDR3 residues: CASSPTGTGSYEQYF. DNA for the CDR3: TGCGCCAGCAGCCCAACCGGGACAGGGTCCTACGAGCAGTACTTC.